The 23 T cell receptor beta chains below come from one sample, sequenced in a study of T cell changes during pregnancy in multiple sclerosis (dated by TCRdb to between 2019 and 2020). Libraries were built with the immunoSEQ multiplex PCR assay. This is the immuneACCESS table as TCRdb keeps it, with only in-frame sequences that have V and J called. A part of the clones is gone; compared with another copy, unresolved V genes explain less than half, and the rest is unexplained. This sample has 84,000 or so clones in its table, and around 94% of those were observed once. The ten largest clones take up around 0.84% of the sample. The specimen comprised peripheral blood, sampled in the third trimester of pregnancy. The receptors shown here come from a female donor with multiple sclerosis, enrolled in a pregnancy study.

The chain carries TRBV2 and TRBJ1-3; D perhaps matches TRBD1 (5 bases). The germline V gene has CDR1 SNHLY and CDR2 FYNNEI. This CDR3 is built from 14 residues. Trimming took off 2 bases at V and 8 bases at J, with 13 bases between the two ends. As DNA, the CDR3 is TGTGCCAGCAGTGAAAGGCGGGGGTGGGACACCATATATTTT. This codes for CASSERRGWDTIYF. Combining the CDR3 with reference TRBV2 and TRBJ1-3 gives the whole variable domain EPEVTQTPSHQVTQMGQEVILRCVPISNHLYFYWYRQILGQKVEFLVSFYNNEISEKSEIFDDQFSVERPDGSNFTLKIRSTKLEDSAMYFCASSERRGWDTIYFGEGSWLTVV.

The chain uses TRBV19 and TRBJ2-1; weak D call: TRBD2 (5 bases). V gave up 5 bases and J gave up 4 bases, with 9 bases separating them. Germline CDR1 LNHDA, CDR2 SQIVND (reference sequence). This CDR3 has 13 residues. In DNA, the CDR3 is TGTGCCAGTAGTTTCGGCGGGTACAATGAGCAGTTCTTC. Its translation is CASSFGGYNEQFF.

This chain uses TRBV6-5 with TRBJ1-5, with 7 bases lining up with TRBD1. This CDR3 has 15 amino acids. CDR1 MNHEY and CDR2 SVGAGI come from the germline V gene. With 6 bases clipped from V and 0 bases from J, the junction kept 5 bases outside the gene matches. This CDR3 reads CASSRDRDSNQPQHF. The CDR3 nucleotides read TGTGCCAGCAGCCGCGACAGGGATAGCAATCAGCCCCAGCATTTT.

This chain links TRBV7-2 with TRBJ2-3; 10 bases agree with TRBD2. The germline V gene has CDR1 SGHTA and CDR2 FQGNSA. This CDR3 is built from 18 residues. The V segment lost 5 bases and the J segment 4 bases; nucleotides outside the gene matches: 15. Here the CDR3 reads CASSPTRNSGRAADTQYF. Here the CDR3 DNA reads TGTGCCAGCAGCCCAACACGGAACAGCGGGAGGGCGGCAGATACGCAGTATTTT.

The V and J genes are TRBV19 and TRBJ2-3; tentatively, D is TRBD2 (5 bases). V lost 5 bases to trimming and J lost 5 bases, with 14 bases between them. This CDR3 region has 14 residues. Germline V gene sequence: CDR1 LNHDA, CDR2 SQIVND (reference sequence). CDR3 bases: TGTGCCAGTAGTGCTAGAGGGCTAGGAGATACGCAGTATTTT. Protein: CASSARGLGDTQYF.

The DNA of the CDR3 is TGTGCCAGCAGCTCGCCGGGACAGGTCTACAATGAGCAGTTCTTC. This gives the protein CASSSPGQVYNEQFF. The genes are TRBV7-9 and TRBJ2-1; 8 positions match TRBD1. Germline-derived CDR1 and CDR2 are SEHNR and FQNEAQ (reference sequence). J was trimmed by 3 bases and V by 4 bases; bases with no gene match: 5. The CDR3 runs to 15 residues.

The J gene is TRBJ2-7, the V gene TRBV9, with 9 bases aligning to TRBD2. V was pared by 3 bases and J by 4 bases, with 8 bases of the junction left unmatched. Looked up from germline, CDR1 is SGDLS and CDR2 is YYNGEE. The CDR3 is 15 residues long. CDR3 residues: CASSATGTSLYEQYF. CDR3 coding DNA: TGTGCCAGCAGCGCCACCGGGACTAGCCTTTACGAGCAGTACTTC.

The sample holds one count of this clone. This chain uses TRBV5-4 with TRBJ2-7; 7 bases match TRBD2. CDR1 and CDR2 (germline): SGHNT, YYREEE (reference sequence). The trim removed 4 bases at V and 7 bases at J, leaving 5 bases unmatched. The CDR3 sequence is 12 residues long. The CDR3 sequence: CASSRTLAEQYF. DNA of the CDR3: TGTGCCAGCAGCCGAACACTAGCGGAGCAGTACTTC. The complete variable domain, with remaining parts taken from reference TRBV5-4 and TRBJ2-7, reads ETGVTQSPTHLIKTRGQQVTLRCSSQSGHNTVSWYQQALGQGPQFIFQYYREEENGRGNFPPRFSGLQFPNYSSELNVNALELDDSALYLCASSRTLAEQYFGPGTRLTVT.

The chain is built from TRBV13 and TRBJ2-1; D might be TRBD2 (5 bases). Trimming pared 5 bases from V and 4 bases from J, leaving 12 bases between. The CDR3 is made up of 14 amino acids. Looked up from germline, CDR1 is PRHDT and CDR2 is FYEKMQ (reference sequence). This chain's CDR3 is CASSGSGIYNEQFF. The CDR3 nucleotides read TGTGCCAGCAGCGGGTCGGGGATATACAATGAGCAGTTCTTC. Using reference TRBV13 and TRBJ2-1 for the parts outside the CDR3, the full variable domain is AAGVIQSPRHLIKEKRETATLKCYPIPRHDTVYWYQQGPGQDPQFLISFYEKMQSDKGSIPDRFSAQQFSDYHSELNMSSLELGDSALYFCASSGSGIYNEQFFGPGTRLTVL.

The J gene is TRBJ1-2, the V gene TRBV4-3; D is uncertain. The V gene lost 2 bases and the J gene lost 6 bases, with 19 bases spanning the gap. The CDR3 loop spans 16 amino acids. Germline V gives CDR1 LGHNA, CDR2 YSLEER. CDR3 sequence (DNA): TGCGCCAGCAGCCAACTCCTAGGCTGGTCACGACATGGCTACACCTTC. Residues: CASSQLLGWSRHGYTF.

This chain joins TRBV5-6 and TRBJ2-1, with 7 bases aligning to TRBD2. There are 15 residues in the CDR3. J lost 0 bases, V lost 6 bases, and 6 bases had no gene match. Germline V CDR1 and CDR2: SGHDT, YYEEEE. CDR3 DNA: TGTGCCAGCATTTGGGGGAGGGCCTCCTACAATGAGCAGTTCTTC. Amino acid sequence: CASIWGRASYNEQFF.

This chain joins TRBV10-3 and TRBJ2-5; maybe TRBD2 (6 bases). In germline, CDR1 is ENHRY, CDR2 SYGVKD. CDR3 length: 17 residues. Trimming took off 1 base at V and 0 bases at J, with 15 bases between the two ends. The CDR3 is CAISEFQVAADQETQYF. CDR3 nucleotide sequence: TGTGCCATCAGTGAGTTCCAGGTAGCGGCAGACCAAGAGACCCAGTACTTC.

This CDR3 reads CASSRFGVGNIQYF. CDR3 DNA sequence: TGTGCCAGCAGTCGGTTCGGGGTGGGAAACATTCAGTACTTC. The rearrangement links TRBV6-5 to TRBJ2-4; D possibly corresponds to TRBD2 (5 bases). Germline-derived CDR1 and CDR2 are MNHEY and SVGAGI. Deletions cut 5 bases from V and 6 bases from J, with 14 bases between. This CDR3 is built from 14 residues.

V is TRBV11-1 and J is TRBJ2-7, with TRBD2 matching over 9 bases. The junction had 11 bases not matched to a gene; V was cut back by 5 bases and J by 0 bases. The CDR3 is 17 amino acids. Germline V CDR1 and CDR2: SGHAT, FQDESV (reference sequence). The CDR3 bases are TGTGCCAGCAGCCGTACCCTTAGCGGGAGTTACTCCTACGAGCAGTACTTC. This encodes CASSRTLSGSYSYEQYF. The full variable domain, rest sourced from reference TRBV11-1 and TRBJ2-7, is EAEVAQSPRYKITEKSQAVAFWCDPISGHATLYWYRQILGQGPELLVQFQDESVVDDSQLPKDRFSAERLKGVDSTLKIQPAELGDSAMYLCASSRTLSGSYSYEQYFGPGTRLTVT.

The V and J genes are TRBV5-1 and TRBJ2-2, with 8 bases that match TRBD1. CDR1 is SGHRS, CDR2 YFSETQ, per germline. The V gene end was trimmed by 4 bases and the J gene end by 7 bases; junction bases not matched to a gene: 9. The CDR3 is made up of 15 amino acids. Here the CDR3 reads CASSETDRVGGELFF. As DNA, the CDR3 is TGCGCCAGCAGCGAGACGGACAGGGTCGGCGGGGAGCTGTTTTTT.

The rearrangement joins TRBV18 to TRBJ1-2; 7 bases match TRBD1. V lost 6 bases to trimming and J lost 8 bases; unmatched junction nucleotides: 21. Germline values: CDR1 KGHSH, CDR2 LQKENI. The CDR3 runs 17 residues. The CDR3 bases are TGTGCCAGCTCCCGCACCCAAAGTGCCGGGACAGAGGAAGGCTACACCTTC. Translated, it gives CASSRTQSAGTEEGYTF.

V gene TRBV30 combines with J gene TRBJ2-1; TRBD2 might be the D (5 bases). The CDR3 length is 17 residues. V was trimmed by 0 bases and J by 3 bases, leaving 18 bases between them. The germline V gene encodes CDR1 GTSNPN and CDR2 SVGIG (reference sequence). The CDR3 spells CAWSVLGQDGVYNEQFF. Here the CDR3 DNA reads TGTGCCTGGAGTGTACTAGGGCAGGATGGGGTCTACAATGAGCAGTTCTTC.

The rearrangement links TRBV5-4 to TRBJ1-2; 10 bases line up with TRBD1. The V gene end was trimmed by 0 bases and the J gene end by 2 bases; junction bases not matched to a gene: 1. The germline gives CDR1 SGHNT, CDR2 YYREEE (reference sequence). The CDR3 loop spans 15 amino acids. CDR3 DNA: TGTGCCAGCAGCTTGGGACAGGGGGCGAACTATGGCTACACCTTC. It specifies CASSLGQGANYGYTF. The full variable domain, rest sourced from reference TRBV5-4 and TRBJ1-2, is ETGVTQSPTHLIKTRGQQVTLRCSSQSGHNTVSWYQQALGQGPQFIFQYYREEENGRGNFPPRFSGLQFPNYSSELNVNALELDDSALYLCASSLGQGANYGYTFGSGTRLTVV.

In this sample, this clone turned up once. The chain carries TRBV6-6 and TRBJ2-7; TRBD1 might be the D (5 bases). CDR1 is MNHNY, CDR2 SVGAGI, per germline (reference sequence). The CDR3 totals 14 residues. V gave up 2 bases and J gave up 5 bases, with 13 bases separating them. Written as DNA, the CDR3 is TGTGCCAGCAGTTACGGCAGGGTAAGGCACGAGCAGTACTTC. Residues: CASSYGRVRHEQYF.

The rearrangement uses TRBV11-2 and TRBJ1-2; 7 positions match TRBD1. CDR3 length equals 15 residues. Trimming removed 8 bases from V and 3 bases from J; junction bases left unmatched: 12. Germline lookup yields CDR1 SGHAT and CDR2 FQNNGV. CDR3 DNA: TGTGCCAGCGGGACCTACTCCGGACAGGACTATGGCTACACCTTC. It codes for CASGTYSGQDYGYTF.

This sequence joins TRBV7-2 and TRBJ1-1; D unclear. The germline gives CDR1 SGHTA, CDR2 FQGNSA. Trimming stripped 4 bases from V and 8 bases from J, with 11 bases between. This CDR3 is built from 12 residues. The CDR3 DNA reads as TGTGCCAGCAGCTGGAGCATCGGGGAAGCTTTCTTT. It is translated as CASSWSIGEAFF.

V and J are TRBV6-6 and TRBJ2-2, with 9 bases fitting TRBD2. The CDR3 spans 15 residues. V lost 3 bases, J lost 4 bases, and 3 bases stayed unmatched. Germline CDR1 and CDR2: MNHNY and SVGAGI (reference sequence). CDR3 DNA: TGTGCCAGCAGTTATCTAGCGGGAAGCACCGGGGAGCTGTTTTTT. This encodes CASSYLAGSTGELFF.

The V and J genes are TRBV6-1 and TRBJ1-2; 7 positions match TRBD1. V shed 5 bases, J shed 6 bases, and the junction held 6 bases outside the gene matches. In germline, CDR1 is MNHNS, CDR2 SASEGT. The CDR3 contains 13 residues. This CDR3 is CASSIDRVDGYTF. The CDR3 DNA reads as TGTGCCAGCAGTATTGACAGGGTCGATGGCTACACCTTC.